A selection of T cell receptor beta chains follows, all from one sample in a study of CXCR3-negative and CXCR3-positive naive CD8 T cells. Each CDR3 protein gets one entry in TCRdb, which reprocessed the 5' RACE reads and gives no DNA. Seen in this sample are about 150,000 distinct CDR3 sequences; the ten most common clones hold 0.45% to 0.6%. The sequenced sample was naive CXCR3+ CD8+ T cells from blood. These receptors all stem from a human donor in good health. Some clones in this sample may be carry-over from other donors' samples. CDR3s include the opening cysteine and the closing phenylalanine or tryptophan. Fields, in order: J gene, V gene, CDR3 protein.

J: TRBJ2-1; V: TRBV2; CDR3: CASSGGTSGGIDNEQFF
J: TRBJ1-2; V: TRBV7-9; CDR3: CASSLMGGANYGYTF
J: TRBJ2-7; V: TRBV28; CDR3: CASTSPGLAGGRSSYEQYF
J: TRBJ1-6; V: TRBV29-1; CDR3: CSVGDREGSPLHF
J: TRBJ1-2; V: TRBV29-1; CDR3: CSVEGTSYGYTF
J: TRBJ1-1; V: TRBV7-9; CDR3: CASSGTGEDHTEAFF
J: TRBJ2-3; V: TRBV6-5; CDR3: CASSSRVDDTQYF
J: TRBJ1-2; V: TRBV10-2; CDR3: CASSESPGPPHSGYTF
J: TRBJ2-1; V: TRBV7-9; CDR3: CASSLPGGGVNEQFF
J: TRBJ2-1; V: TRBV6-6; CDR3: CASSYSDRGYNEQFF
J: TRBJ1-2; V: TRBV28; CDR3: CASSLLLANYGYTF
J: TRBJ2-7; V: TRBV29-1; CDR3: CSVEDRDHEQYF
J: TRBJ1-1; V: TRBV7-9; CDR3: CASSPNSRNTEAFF
J: TRBJ2-7; V: TRBV27; CDR3: CASSPTGQAWEQYF
J: TRBJ2-7; V: TRBV28; CDR3: CASSFRAGIIYEQYF
J: TRBJ2-7; V: TRBV2; CDR3: CASSARSPNSYEQYF
J: TRBJ1-1; V: TRBV6-2/TRBV6-3; CDR3: CASSQGRLTEAFF
J: TRBJ1-5; V: TRBV28; CDR3: CASTSPGTLEGQPQHF
J: TRBJ1-2; V: TRBV6-1; CDR3: CASSEPQRQGQWYGYTF
J: TRBJ1-1; V: TRBV3-1; CDR3: CASIGLNTEAFF
J: TRBJ2-1; V: TRBV23-1; CDR3: CASSQRLVAGGFGNEQFF
J: TRBJ2-1; V: TRBV19; CDR3: CASSRGNEQFF
J: TRBJ2-1; V: TRBV4-2; CDR3: CASSQGDRVRFF
J: TRBJ2-1; V: TRBV12-3/TRBV12-4; CDR3: CASSLVSSYNEQFF
J: TRBJ2-7; V: TRBV19; CDR3: CASSIGTGAFYEQYF
J: TRBJ1-1; V: TRBV6-5; CDR3: CASSETGGLTEAFF
J: TRBJ1-1; V: TRBV19; CDR3: CATQRGSWTEAFF
J: TRBJ1-5; V: TRBV9; CDR3: CASSARAGANQPQHF
J: TRBJ1-5; V: TRBV4-1; CDR3: CASSQSWTLSNQPQHF
J: TRBJ1-1; V: TRBV19; CDR3: CASSMGVEAAFF
J: TRBJ2-5; V: TRBV12-3/TRBV12-4; CDR3: CASSTGGWETQYF
J: TRBJ2-7; V: TRBV6-1; CDR3: CASSEEAHYEQYF
J: TRBJ2-1; V: TRBV13; CDR3: CASSLNRVYNEQFF
J: TRBJ2-1; V: TRBV2; CDR3: CASSEDNEQFF
J: TRBJ2-1; V: TRBV2; CDR3: CASSPQLTSGSRNEQFF